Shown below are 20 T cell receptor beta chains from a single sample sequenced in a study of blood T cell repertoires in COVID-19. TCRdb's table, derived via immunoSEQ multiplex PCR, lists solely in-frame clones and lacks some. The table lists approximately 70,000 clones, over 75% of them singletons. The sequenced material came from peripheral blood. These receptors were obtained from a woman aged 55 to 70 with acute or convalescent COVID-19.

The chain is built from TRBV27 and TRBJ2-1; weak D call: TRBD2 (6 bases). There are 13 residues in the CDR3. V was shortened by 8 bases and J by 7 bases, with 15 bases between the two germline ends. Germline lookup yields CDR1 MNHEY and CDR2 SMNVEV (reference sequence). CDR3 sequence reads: CASSRAGMNEQFF. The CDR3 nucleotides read TGTGCCAGCTCTAGGGCGGGGATGAATGAGCAGTTCTTC.

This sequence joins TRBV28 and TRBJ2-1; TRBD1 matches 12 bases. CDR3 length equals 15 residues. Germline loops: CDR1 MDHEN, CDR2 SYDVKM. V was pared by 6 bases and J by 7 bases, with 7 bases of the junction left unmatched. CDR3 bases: TGTGCCAGCAGCCGCAGGGGACAGGGGGCGAATGAGCAGTTCTTC. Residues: CASSRRGQGANEQFF.

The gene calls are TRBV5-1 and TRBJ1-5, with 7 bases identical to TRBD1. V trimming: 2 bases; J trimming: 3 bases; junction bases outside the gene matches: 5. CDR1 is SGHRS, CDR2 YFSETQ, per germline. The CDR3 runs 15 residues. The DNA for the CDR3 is TGCGCCAGCAGCTTAGGGGGCGTCGCCAATCAGCCCCAGCATTTT. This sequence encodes CASSLGGVANQPQHF.

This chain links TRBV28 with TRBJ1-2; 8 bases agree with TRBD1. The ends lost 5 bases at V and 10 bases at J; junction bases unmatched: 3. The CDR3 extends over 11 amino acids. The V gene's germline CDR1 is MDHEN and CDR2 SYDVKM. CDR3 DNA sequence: TGTGCCAGCAGTCGACAGGGGCTCTACACCTTC. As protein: CASSRQGLYTF.

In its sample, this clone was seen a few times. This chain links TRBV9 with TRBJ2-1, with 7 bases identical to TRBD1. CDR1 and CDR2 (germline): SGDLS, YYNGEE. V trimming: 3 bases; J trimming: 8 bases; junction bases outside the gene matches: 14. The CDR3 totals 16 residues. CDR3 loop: CASSEPGDSPIDEQFF. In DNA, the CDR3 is TGTGCCAGCAGCGAGCCAGGGGACAGTCCCATAGATGAGCAGTTCTTC. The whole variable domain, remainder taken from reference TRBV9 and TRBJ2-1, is DSGVTQTPKHLITATGQRVTLRCSPRSGDLSVYWYQQSLDQGLQFLIQYYNGEERAKGNILERFSAQQFPDLHSELNLSSLELGDSALYFCASSEPGDSPIDEQFFGPGTRLTVL.

This CDR3 reads CSASPGGYGYTF. The CDR3 DNA sequence: TGCAGTGCTAGTCCGGGGGGCTATGGCTACACCTTC. The chain uses TRBV20-1 and TRBJ1-2, with D perhaps matching TRBD1 (5 bases). The CDR3 length is 12 residues. Trimming stripped 3 bases from V and 4 bases from J, with 9 bases between. The V gene's germline CDR1 is DFQATT and CDR2 SNEGSKA (reference sequence).

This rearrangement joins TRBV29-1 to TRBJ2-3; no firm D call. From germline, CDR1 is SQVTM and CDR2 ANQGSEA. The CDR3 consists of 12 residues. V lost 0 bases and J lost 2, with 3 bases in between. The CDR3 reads CSVEELTDTQYF. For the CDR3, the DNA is TGCAGCGTTGAAGAACTCACAGATACGCAGTATTTT.

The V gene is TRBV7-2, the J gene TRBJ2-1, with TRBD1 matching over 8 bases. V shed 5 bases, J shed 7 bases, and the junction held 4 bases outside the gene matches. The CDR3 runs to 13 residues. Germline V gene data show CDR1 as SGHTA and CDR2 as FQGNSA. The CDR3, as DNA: TGTGCCAGCAGCGCGGACAGGGCGAATGAGCAGTTCTTC. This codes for CASSADRANEQFF. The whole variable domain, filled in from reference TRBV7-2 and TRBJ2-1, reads GAGVSQSPSNKVTEKGKDVELRCDPISGHTALYWYRQSLGQGLEFLIYFQGNSAPDKSGLPSDRFSAERTGGSVSTLTIQRTQQEDSAVYLCASSADRANEQFFGPGTRLTVL.

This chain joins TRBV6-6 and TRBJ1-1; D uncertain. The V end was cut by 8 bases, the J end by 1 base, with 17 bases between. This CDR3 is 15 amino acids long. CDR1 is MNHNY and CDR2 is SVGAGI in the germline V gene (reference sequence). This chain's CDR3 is CASDQPAGGNTEAFF. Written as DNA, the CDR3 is TGTGCCAGCGACCAGCCGGCCGGCGGGAACACTGAAGCTTTCTTT.

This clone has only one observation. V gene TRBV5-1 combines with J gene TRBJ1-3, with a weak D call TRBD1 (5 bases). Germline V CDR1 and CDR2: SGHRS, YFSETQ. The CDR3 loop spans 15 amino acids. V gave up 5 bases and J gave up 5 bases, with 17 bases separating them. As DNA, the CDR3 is TGCGCCAGCAGTCTTACAGGTCAAGGCCGAAACACCATATATTTT. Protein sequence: CASSLTGQGRNTIYF.

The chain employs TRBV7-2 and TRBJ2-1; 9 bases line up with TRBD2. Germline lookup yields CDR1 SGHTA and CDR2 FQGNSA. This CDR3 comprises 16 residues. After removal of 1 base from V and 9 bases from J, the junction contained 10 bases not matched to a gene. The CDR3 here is CASSLEGAGGPFEQFF. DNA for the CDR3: TGTGCCAGCAGCTTAGAAGGGGCGGGAGGGCCTTTTGAGCAGTTCTTC.

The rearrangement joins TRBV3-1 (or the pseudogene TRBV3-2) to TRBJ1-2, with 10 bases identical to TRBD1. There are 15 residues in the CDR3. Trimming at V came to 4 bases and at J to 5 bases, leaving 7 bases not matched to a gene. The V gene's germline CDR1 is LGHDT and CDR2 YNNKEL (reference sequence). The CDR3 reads CASSRTTGGLYGYTF. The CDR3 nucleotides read TGTGCCAGCAGCCGAACGACAGGGGGCCTTTATGGCTACACCTTC.

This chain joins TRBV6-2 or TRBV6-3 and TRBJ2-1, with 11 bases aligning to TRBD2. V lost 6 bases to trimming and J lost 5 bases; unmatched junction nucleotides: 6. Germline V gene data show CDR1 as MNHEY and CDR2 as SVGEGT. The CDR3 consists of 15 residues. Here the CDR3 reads CASSLGLAANNEQFF. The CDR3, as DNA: TGTGCCAGCAGCCTGGGACTAGCGGCCAACAATGAGCAGTTCTTC.

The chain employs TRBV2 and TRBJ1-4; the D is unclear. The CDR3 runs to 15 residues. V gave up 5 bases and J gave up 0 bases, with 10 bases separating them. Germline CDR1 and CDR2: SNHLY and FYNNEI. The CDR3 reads CASSKIDSTNEKLFF. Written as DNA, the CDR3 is TGTGCCAGCAGTAAAATCGACTCAACTAATGAAAAACTGTTTTTT.

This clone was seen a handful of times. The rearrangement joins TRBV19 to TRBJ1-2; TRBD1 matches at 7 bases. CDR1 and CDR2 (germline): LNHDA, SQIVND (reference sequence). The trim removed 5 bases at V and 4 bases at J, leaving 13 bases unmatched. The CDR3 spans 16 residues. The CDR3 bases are TGTGCCAGTAGTGAACCCTCGGGGTACAGGGGCTATGGCTACACCTTC. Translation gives CASSEPSGYRGYGYTF.

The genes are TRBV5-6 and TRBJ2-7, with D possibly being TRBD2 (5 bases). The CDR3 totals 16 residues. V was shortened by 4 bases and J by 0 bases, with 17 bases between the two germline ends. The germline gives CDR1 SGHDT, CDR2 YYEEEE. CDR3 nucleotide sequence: TGTGCCAGCAGCAGAGAGGGAGCGGTCGTCTCCTACGAGCAGTACGTC. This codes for CASSREGAVVSYEQYV.

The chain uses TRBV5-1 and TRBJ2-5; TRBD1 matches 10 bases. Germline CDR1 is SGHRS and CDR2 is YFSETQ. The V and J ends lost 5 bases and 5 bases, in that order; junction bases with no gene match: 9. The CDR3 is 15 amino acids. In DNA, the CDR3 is TGCGCCAGCAGTGACCGGGACAGGGGACGGGAGACCCAGTACTTC. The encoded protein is CASSDRDRGRETQYF.

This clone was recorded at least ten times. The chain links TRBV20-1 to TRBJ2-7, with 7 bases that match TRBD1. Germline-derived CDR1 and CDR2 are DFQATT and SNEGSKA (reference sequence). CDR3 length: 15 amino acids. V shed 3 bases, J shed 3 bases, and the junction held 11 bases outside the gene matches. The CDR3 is CSASRKQGSGYEQYV. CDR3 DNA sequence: TGCAGTGCTAGTAGGAAACAGGGGTCGGGCTACGAGCAGTACGTC.

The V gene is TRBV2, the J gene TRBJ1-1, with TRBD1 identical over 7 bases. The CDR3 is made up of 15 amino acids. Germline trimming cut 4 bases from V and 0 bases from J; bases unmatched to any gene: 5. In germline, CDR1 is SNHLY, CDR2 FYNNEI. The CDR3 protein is CASSGGTVMNTEAFF. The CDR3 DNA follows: TGTGCCAGCAGTGGCGGGACAGTGATGAACACTGAAGCTTTCTTT.

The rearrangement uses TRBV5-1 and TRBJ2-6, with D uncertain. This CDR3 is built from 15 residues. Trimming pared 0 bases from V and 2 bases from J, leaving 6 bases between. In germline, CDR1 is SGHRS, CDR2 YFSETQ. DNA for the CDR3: TGCGCCAGCAGCTTGGGAGGAGCTGGGGCCAACGTCCTGACTTTC. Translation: CASSLGGAGANVLTF. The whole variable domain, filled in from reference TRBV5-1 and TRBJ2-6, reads KAGVTQTPRYLIKTRGQQVTLSCSPISGHRSVSWYQQTPGQGLQFLFEYFSETQRNKGNFPGRFSGRQFSNSRSEMNVSTLELGDSALYLCASSLGGAGANVLTFGAGSRLTVL.